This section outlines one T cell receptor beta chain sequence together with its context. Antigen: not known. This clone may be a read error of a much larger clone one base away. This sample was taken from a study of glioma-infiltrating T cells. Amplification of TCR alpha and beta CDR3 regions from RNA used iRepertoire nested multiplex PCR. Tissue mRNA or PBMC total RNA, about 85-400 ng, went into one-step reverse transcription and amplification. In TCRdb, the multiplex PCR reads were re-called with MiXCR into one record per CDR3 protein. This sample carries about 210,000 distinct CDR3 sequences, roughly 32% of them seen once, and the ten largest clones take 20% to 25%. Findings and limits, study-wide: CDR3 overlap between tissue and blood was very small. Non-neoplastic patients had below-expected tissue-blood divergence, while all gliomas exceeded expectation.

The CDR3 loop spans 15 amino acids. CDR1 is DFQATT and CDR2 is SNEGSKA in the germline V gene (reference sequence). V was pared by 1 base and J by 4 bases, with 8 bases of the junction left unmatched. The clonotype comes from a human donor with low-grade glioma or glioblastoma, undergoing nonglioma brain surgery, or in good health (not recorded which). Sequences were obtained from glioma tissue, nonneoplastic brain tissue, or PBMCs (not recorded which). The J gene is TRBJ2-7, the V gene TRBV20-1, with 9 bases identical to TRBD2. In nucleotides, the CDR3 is TGCAGTGCTAGAGCCGGCGGGAGGGCCGAATACGAGCAGTACTTC. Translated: CSARAGGRAEYEQYF.